A selection of T cell receptor beta chains follows, all from one sample in a study of blood T cell repertoires in COVID-19. TCRdb's table, derived via immunoSEQ multiplex PCR, lists solely in-frame clones and lacks some. The table lists under 300,000 clones, around 85% of them singletons, with around 6.4% in the top ten. Source material: peripheral blood. The receptor set was obtained from a woman in her fifties or sixties with active or convalescent COVID-19. Both conserved end residues are part of each CDR3. A D gene is named only where the DNA matches it firmly. The size entry is marked missing in some rows and otherwise reads once, few, many or a size class.

d_call j_call v_call clone_size cdr3_aa cdr3_nt
TRBD2 TRBJ2-2 TRBV7-2 . CASSLASLAGVGARPGTGELFF TGTGCCAGCAGCTTAGCCTCCCTAGCGGGGGTTGGGGCTCGGCCCGGGACCGGGGAGCTGTTTTTT
TRBD2 TRBJ2-3 TRBV14 . CASSQDALAVREDTQYF TGTGCCAGCAGCCAAGATGCCCTAGCGGTTCGGGAAGATACGCAGTATTTT
. TRBJ1-3 TRBV11-2 . CASSPLRLRSPATIYF TGTGCCAGCAGCCCCCTGAGATTGAGGTCCCCGGCCACCATATATTTT
TRBD1 TRBJ1-2 TRBV2 once CASIKDRVGHGYTF TGTGCCAGCATCAAGGACAGGGTCGGTCACGGCTACACCTTC
. TRBJ2-7 TRBV5-4 . CASSGGASYEQYF TGTGCCAGCAGCGGGGGGGCCTCCTACGAGCAGTACTTC
. TRBJ1-1 TRBV6-1 . CASSDGLNTEAFF TGTGCCAGCAGTGATGGACTAAACACTGAAGCTTTCTTT
. TRBJ1-2 TRBV19 . CASSLTGSRGVGYTF TGTGCCAGTAGTCTCACGGGGTCCCGCGGGGTTGGCTACACCTTC
TRBD1 TRBJ2-2 TRBV19 . CASSTTGVTNTGELFF TGTGCCAGTAGTACCACAGGGGTCACGAACACCGGGGAGCTGTTTTTT
TRBD2 TRBJ2-3 TRBV7-7 . CASSFYSSGGAVDTQYF TGTGCTAGCAGCTTCTACTCTAGCGGGGGGGCTGTTGATACGCAGTATTTT
. TRBJ2-7 TRBV10-1 . CASSESPGPTYEQYF TGCGCCAGCAGTGAGTCGCCAGGGCCAACCTACGAGCAGTACTTC
. TRBJ2-6 TRBV4-2 . CASSPSQRTGANVLTF TGTGCCAGCAGCCCCTCTCAGAGGACTGGGGCCAACGTCCTGACTTTC
TRBD2 TRBJ2-1 TRBV29-1 once CSVREREGYNEQFF TGCAGCGTACGGGAGCGGGAGGGCTACAATGAGCAGTTCTTC
. TRBJ1-1 TRBV9 many CASSVGTGTTEAFF TGTGCCAGCAGCGTAGGGACGGGAACCACTGAAGCTTTCTTT
. TRBJ2-7 TRBV11-2 . CASSYGEGRREQYF TGTGCCAGCAGCTACGGAGAGGGCCGTCGCGAGCAGTACTTC
. TRBJ2-5 TRBV14 . CAKRPALMETQYF TGTGCCAAGAGGCCTGCTCTCATGGAGACCCAGTACTTC
. TRBJ1-1 TRBV19 . CASSTRGGGRGTEAFF TGTGCCAGTAGTACCCGGGGCGGGGGCAGGGGCACTGAAGCTTTCTTT
. TRBJ2-2 TRBV6-5 . CASSSLGTTNTGELFF TGTGCCAGCAGTTCCCTGGGGACAACTAACACCGGGGAGCTGTTTTTT
TRBD2 TRBJ2-7 TRBV9 . CASSVAASGAYEQYF TGTGCCAGCAGCGTAGCGGCTAGCGGAGCCTACGAGCAGTACTTC
TRBD2 TRBJ2-5 TRBV2 once CASSVLGLAGGGKTQYF TGTGCCAGCAGTGTTTTAGGTCTAGCGGGGGGCGGAAAGACCCAGTACTTC
TRBD1 TRBJ1-5 TRBV7-9 once CASSLAGQGAGQPQHF TGTGCCAGCAGCTTAGCCGGACAGGGGGCAGGTCAGCCCCAGCATTTT
TRBD2 TRBJ2-1 TRBV30 . CAWSRGGAGNEQFF TGTGCCTGGAGTCGGGGGGGCGCGGGGAATGAGCAGTTCTTC
TRBD2 TRBJ2-2 TRBV5-1 . CASSLVLAGNTGELFF TGCGCCAGCAGCTTGGTTCTAGCGGGGAACACCGGGGAGCTGTTTTTT
. TRBJ2-6 TRBV15 . CATSKGNSGANVLTF TGTGCCACCAGTAAGGGGAACTCTGGGGCCAACGTCCTGACTTTC
. TRBJ2-6 TRBV7-9 . CASSLAVSGANVLTF TGTGCCAGCAGCCTGGCTGTTTCTGGGGCCAACGTCCTGACTTTC
. TRBJ2-2 TRBV2 . CAIQPEGSGELFF TGTGCCATCCAACCGGAGGGGTCCGGGGAGCTGTTTTTT
. TRBJ1-1 TRBV27 . CASSLRGGGTEAFF TGTGCCAGCAGTTTACGGGGGGGCGGCACTGAAGCTTTCTTT
. TRBJ2-2 TRBV6-4 . CASSVAGKIGELFF TGTGCCAGCAGTGTTGCGGGAAAGATCGGGGAGCTGTTTTTT
TRBD1 TRBJ2-1 TRBV7-9 . CASSFRDRGTYNEQFF TGTGCCAGCAGCTTCAGGGACAGGGGGACCTACAATGAGCAGTTCTTC
. TRBJ2-3 TRBV10-3 . CAISEPNTDTQYF TGTGCCATCAGTGAGCCCAACACAGATACGCAGTATTTT
TRBD2 TRBJ2-1 TRBV2 . CASRRLAGGPNEQFF TGTGCCAGCAGAAGACTAGCGGGAGGGCCTAATGAGCAGTTCTTC
. TRBJ2-3 TRBV3-1/TRBV3-2 . CASSQDNNYNKADTQYF TGTGCCAGCAGCCAAGATAACAACTACAACAAAGCAGATACGCAGTATTTT
. TRBJ1-5 TRBV2 . CASSDGPPPSNQPQHF TGTGCCAGCAGTGATGGGCCTCCCCCTAGCAATCAGCCCCAGCATTTT
. TRBJ2-7 TRBV5-1 . CASSYDNGYEQYF TGCGCCAGCAGTTACGATAACGGCTACGAGCAGTACTTC
TRBD2 TRBJ2-3 TRBV9 . CASSSGTSGSTDTQYF TGTGCCAGCAGCTCAGGGACTAGCGGGAGCACAGATACGCAGTATTTT
. TRBJ1-6 TRBV15 . CATSVPRSHGGRGLNSPLHF TGTGCCACCAGCGTACCAAGATCCCATGGGGGCAGGGGTCTTAATTCACCCCTCCACTTT
. TRBJ2-6 TRBV10-3 . CAISPSEGLSGANVLTF TGTGCCATCAGTCCTTCGGAGGGGCTCTCTGGGGCCAACGTCCTGACTTTC
. TRBJ1-5 TRBV9 . CASSVSGDSNQPQHF TGTGCCAGCAGCGTAAGCGGGGATAGCAATCAGCCCCAGCATTTT
. TRBJ1-1 TRBV3-1/TRBV3-2 . CASSQVSNTEAFF TGTGCCAGCAGCCAAGTCTCGAACACTGAAGCTTTCTTT
. TRBJ1-1 TRBV9 . CASSVVTAGEAFF TGTGCCAGCAGCGTAGTAACAGCAGGTGAAGCTTTCTTT
TRBD1 TRBJ1-2 TRBV27 . CASRPTGGGYGYTF TGTGCCAGCAGACCCACAGGGGGCGGATATGGCTACACCTTC